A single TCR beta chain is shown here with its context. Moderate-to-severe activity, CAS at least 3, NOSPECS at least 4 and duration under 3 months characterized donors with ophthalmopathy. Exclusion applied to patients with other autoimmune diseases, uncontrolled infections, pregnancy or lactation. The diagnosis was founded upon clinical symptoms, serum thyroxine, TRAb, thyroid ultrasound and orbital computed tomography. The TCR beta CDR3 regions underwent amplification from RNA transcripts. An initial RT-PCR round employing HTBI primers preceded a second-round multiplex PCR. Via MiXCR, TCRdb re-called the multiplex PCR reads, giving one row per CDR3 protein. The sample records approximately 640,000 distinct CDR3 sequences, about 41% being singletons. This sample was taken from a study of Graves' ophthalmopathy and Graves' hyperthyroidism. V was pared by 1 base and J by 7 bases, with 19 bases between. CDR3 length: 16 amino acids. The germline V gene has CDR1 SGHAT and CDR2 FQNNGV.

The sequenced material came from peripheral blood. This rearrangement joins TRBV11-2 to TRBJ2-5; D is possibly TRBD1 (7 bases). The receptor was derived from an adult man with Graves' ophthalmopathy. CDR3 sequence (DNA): TGTGCCAGCAGCTTAGGGACAGGCCGGGAACTAGCGACCCAGTACTTC. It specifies CASSLGTGRELATQYF.